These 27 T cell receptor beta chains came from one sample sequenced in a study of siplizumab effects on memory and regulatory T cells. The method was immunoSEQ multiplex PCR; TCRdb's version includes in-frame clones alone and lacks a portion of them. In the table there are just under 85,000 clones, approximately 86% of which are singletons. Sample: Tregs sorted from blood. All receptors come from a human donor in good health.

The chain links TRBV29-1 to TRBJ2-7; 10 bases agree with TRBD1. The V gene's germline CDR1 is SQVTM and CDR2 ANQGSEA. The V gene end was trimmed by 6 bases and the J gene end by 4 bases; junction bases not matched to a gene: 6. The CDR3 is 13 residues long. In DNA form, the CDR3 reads TGCAGCGTAACCGGGACAGGGGATTACGAGCAGTACTTC. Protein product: CSVTGTGDYEQYF.

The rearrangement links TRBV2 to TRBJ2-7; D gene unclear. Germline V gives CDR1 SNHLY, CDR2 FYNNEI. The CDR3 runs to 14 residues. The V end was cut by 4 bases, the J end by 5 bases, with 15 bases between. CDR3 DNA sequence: TGTGCCAGCAGTGCGGTTGGGAAACAAAACGAGCAGTACTTC. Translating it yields CASSAVGKQNEQYF.

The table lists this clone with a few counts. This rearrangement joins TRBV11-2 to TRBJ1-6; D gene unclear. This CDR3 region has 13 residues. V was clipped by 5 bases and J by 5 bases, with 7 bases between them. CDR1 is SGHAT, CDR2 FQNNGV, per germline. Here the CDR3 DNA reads TGTGCCAGCAGCCGGACCAATAATTCACCCCTCCACTTT. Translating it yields CASSRTNNSPLHF.

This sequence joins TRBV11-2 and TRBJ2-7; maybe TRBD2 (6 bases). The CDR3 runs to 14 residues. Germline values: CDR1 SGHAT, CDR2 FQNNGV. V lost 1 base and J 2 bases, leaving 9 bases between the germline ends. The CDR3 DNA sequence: TGTGCCAGCAGCTTAGCGGGGGACGCCTACGAGCAGTACTTC. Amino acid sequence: CASSLAGDAYEQYF.

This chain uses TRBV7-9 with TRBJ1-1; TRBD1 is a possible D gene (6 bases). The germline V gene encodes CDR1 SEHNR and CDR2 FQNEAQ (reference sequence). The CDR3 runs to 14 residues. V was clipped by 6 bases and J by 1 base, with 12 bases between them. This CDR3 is CASRMAGENTEAFF. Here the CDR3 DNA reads TGTGCCAGCAGAATGGCAGGGGAGAACACTGAAGCTTTCTTT.

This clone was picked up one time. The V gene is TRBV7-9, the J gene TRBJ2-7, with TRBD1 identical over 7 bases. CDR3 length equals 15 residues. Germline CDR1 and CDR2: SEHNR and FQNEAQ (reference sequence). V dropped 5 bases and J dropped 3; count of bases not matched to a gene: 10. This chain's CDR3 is CASSRRGLLIYEQYF. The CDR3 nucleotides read TGTGCCAGCAGCCGCAGGGGGTTATTAATCTACGAGCAGTACTTC.

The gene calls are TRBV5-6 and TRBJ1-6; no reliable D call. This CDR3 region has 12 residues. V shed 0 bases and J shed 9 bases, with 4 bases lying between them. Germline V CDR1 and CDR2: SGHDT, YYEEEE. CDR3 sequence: CASSLASSPLHF. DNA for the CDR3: TGTGCCAGCAGCTTGGCTTCTTCACCCCTCCACTTT.

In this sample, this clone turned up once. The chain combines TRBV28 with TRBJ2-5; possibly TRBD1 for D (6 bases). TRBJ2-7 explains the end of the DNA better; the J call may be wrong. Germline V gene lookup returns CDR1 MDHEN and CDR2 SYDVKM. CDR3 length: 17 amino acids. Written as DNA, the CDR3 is TGTGCCAGCAGTTCGAGCGCGGCAGGGGTCTTCTACTACGAGCAGTACTTC. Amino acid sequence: CASSSSAAGVFYYEQYF.

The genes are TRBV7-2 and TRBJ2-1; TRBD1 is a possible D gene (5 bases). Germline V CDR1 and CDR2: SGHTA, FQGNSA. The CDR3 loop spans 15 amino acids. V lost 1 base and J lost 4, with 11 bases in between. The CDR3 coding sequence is TGTGCCAGCAGCTTAGTTGGACACCTATACAATGAGCAGTTCTTC. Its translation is CASSLVGHLYNEQFF.

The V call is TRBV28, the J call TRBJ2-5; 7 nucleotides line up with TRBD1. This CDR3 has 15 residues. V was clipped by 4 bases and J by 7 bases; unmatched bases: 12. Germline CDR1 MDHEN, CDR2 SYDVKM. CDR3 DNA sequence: TGTGCCAGCAGTTCCGCCGGGACAGCCATGGTGACCCAGTACTTC. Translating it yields CASSSAGTAMVTQYF.

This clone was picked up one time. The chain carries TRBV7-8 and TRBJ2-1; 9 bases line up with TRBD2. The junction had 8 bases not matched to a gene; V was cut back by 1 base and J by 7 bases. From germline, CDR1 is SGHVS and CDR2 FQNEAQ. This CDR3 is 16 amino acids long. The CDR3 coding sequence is TGTGCCAGCAGCTTAGAACCGGGGCTAGCGGGGAATGAGCAGTTCTTC. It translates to CASSLEPGLAGNEQFF.

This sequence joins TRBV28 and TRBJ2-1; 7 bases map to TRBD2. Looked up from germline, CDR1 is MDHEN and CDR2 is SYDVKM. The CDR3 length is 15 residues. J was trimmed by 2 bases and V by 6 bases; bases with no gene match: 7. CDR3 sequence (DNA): TGTGCCAGCAGCTCCGGGACTATGACCTACAATGAGCAGTTCTTC. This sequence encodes CASSSGTMTYNEQFF.

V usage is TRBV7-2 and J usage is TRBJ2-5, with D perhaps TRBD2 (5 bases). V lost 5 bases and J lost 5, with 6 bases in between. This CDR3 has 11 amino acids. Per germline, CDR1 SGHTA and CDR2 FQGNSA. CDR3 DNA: TGTGCCAGCAGCCGAGGGGAGACCCAGTACTTC. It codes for CASSRGETQYF.

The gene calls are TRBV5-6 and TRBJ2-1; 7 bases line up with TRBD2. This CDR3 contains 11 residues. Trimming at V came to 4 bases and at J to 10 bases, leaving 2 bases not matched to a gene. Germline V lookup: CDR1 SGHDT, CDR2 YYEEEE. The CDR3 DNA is TGTGCCAGCAGCCTACTAGCGGAGCAGTTCTTC. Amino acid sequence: CASSLLAEQFF.

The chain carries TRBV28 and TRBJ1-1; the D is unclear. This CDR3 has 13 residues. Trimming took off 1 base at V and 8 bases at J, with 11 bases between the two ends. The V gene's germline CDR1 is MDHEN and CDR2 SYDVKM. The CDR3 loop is CASSLFIPGEAFF. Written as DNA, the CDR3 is TGTGCCAGCAGTTTATTTATCCCGGGGGAAGCTTTCTTT.

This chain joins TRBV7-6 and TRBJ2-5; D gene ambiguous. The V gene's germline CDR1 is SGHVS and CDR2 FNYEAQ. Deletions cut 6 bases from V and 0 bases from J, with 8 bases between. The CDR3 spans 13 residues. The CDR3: CASRGTYQETQYF. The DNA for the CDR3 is TGTGCCAGCAGGGGAACGTACCAAGAGACCCAGTACTTC.

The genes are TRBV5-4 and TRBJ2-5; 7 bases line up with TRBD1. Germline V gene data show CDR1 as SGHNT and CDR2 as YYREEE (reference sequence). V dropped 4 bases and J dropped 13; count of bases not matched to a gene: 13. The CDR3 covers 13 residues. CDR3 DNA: TGTGCCAGCAGCGGAGAGTCTGACAGGGCCGTGTACTTC. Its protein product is CASSGESDRAVYF.

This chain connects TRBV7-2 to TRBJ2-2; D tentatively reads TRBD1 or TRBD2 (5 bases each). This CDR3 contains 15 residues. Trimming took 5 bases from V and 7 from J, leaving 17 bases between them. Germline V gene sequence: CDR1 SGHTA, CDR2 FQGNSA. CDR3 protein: CASSRSRAAGGELFF. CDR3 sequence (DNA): TGTGCCAGCAGCCGGAGCAGGGCTGCGGGCGGGGAGCTGTTTTTT.

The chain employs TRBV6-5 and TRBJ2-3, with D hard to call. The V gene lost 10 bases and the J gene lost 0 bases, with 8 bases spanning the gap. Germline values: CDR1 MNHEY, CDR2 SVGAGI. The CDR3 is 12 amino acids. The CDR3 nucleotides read TGTGCCACCACACATAGCACAGATACGCAGTATTTT. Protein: CATTHSTDTQYF.

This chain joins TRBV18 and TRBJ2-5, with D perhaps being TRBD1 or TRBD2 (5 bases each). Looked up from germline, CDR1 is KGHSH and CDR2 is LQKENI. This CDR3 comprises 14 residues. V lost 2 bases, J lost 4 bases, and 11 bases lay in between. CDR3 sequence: CASSPGGLGETQYF. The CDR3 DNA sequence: TGTGCCAGCTCACCAGGGGGTTTGGGAGAGACCCAGTACTTC.

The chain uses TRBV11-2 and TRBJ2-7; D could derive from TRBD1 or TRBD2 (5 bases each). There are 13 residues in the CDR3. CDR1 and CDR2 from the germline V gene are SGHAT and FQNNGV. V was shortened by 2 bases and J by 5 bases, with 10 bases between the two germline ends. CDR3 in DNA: TGTGCCAGCAGCTTATTAGGGACCAACGAGCAGTACTTC. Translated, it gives CASSLLGTNEQYF.

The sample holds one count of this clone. The DNA of the CDR3 is TGTGCCAGCACGGCTTCCAGCTCCTATAATTCACCCCTCCACTTT. Encoded protein: CASTASSSYNSPLHF. The chain uses TRBV27 and TRBJ1-6; D gene ambiguous. Deletions cut 7 bases from V and 0 bases from J, with 10 bases between. In germline, CDR1 is MNHEY, CDR2 SMNVEV (reference sequence). This CDR3 has 15 amino acids.

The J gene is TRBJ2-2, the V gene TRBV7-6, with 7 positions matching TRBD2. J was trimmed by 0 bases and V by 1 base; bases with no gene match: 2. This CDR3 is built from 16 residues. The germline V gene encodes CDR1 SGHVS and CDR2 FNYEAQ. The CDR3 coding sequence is TGTGCCAGCAGCTTAGATGGGGGGGCGAACACCGGGGAGCTGTTTTTT. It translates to CASSLDGGANTGELFF.

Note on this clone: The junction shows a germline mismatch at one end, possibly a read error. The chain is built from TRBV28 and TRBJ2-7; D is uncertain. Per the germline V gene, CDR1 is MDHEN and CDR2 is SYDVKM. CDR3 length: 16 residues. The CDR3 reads CASSFYSVPSSHEQYF. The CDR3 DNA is TGTGCCAGCAGTTTTTACAGCGTACCCAGCTCCCACGAGCAGTACTTC. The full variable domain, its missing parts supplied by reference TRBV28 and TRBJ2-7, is DVKVTQSSRYLVKRTGEKVFLECVQDMDHENMFWYRQDPGLGLRLIYFSYDVKMKEKGDIPEGYSVSREKKERFSLILESASTNQTSMYLCASSFYSVPSSHEQYFGPGTRLTVT.

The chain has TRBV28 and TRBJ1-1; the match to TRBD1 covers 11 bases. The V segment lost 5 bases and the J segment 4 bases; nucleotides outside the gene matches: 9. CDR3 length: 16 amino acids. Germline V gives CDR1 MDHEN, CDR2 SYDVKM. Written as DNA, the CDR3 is TGTGCCAGCAGTGAACCGGGGACAGGGGGGTTCACTGAAGCTTTCTTT. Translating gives CASSEPGTGGFTEAFF. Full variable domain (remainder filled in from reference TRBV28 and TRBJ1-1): DVKVTQSSRYLVKRTGEKVFLECVQDMDHENMFWYRQDPGLGLRLIYFSYDVKMKEKGDIPEGYSVSREKKERFSLILESASTNQTSMYLCASSEPGTGGFTEAFFGQGTRLTVV.

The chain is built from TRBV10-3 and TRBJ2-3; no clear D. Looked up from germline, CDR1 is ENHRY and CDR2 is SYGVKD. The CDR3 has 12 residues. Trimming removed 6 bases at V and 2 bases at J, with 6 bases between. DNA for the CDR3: TGTGCCATCAGCCCCCACACAGATACGCAGTATTTT. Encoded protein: CAISPHTDTQYF.

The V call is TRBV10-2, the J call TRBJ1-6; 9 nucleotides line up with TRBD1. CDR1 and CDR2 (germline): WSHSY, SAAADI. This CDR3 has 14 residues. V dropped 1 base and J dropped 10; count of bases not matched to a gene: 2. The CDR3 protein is CASSEWDRESPLHF. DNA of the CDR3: TGCGCCAGCAGTGAGTGGGACAGGGAATCACCCCTCCACTTT.